These 20 T cell receptor beta chains originate from one sample sequenced in a study of blood T cell repertoires in COVID-19. This table comes from immunoSEQ multiplex PCR, and its TCRdb copy is limited to in-frame clones, with some not included. In the table there are approximately 65,000 clones, 60% to 85% of which are singletons. Sequencing used peripheral blood. The receptors were sampled from a human donor in a cohort sampled during active COVID-19.

This sequence joins TRBV18 and TRBJ2-3; TRBD1 might be the D (5 bases). The V end lost 0 bases, the J end lost 2 bases, and 12 bases lay between the germline ends. The V gene's germline CDR1 is KGHSH and CDR2 LQKENI. This CDR3 has 16 residues. The CDR3 coding sequence is TGTGCCAGCTCACCACCGGGGCCCATCAACACAGATACGCAGTATTTT. Its translation is CASSPPGPINTDTQYF.

This chain joins TRBV18 and TRBJ1-1, with TRBD1 matching 7 bases. V shed 4 bases and J 7 bases; nucleotides not matched to a gene: 12. CDR1 and CDR2 (germline): KGHSH, LQKENI. This CDR3 is 15 amino acids long. The CDR3, as DNA: TGTGCCAGCTCACGAGAAGGGGACAGACTCGTTGAAGCTTTCTTT. It yields the protein CASSREGDRLVEAFF.

This chain links TRBV30 with TRBJ2-5; 15 positions match TRBD2. Germline trimming cut 4 bases from V and 5 bases from J; bases unmatched to any gene: 5. This CDR3 spans 15 amino acids. Germline lookup yields CDR1 GTSNPN and CDR2 SVGIG (reference sequence). The CDR3 coding sequence is TGTGCCTGGACCCTAGGACTAGCGGGAGGGGAGACCCAGTACTTC. It specifies CAWTLGLAGGETQYF. Together with reference TRBV30 and TRBJ2-5, the CDR3 gives the full variable domain: SQTIHQWPATLVQPVGSPLSLECTVEGTSNPNLYWYRQAAGRGLQLLFYSVGIGQISSEVPQNLSASRPQDRQFILSSKKLLLSDSGFYLCAWTLGLAGGETQYFGPGTRLLVL.

V usage is TRBV7-2 and J usage is TRBJ2-5; 16 bases fit TRBD2. The CDR3 is 17 residues long. With V trimmed by 5 bases and J by 3 bases, 6 bases remained unmatched. Germline CDR1 reads SGHTA; CDR2 reads FQGNSA. The CDR3 DNA reads TGTGCCAGCAGCCCATTTGGGACTAGCGGGAGGGAAGAGACCCAGTACTTC. It specifies CASSPFGTSGREETQYF.

The gene calls are TRBV6-2 or TRBV6-3 and TRBJ2-3; D remains unclear. V was pared by 4 bases and J by 2 bases, with 10 bases between. CDR3 length equals 14 residues. CDR1 MNHEY and CDR2 SVGEGT come from the germline V gene. Written as DNA, the CDR3 is TGTGCCAGCAGTTTCGGGTCGATCACAGATACGCAGTATTTT. This sequence encodes CASSFGSITDTQYF.

V is TRBV2 and J is TRBJ2-1; no clear D. Germline V gene sequence: CDR1 SNHLY, CDR2 FYNNEI. The CDR3 contains 10 residues. V dropped 3 bases and J dropped 10 bases, with 4 bases sitting between them. In DNA, the CDR3 is TGTGCCAGCAGTGACGAGGAGCAGTTCTTC. It encodes CASSDEEQFF.

This clone has a handful of counts. The V call is TRBV7-9, the J call TRBJ1-1; no clear D. CDR3 length equals 12 residues. Germline-derived CDR1 and CDR2 are SEHNR and FQNEAQ (reference sequence). V was cut by 5 bases and J by 7 bases, with 11 bases left in between. The CDR3 DNA sequence: TGTGCCAGCAGCCTTATCCTTAGTGAAGCTTTCTTT. Its protein is CASSLILSEAFF.

CDR3 sequence reads: CSVVSLAGGQETQYF. The CDR3 bases are TGCAGCGTTGTTAGCCTAGCGGGGGGCCAAGAGACCCAGTACTTC. The chain has TRBV29-1 and TRBJ2-5; TRBD2 matches at 11 bases. V was pared by 4 bases and J by 1 base, with 5 bases of the junction left unmatched. The CDR3 runs to 15 residues. Germline V gene data show CDR1 as SQVTM and CDR2 as ANQGSEA.

The chain recombines TRBV28 with TRBJ2-1, with TRBD2 matching 13 bases. Germline-derived CDR1 and CDR2 are MDHEN and SYDVKM. J lost 7 bases, V lost 3 bases, and 12 bases had no gene match. This CDR3 has 18 amino acids. The CDR3, as DNA: TGTGCCAGCAGTTTCGCCGCTGGACTAGCGGGAGTGGGAAATGAGCAGTTCTTC. Protein product: CASSFAAGLAGVGNEQFF.

The V gene is TRBV5-1, the J gene TRBJ2-5, with 9 bases identical to TRBD1. There are 13 residues in the CDR3. Trimming at V came to 4 bases and at J to 5 bases, leaving 3 bases not matched to a gene. The germline V gene has CDR1 SGHRS and CDR2 YFSETQ. DNA for the CDR3: TGCGCCAGCAGCAGTGACAGGGGGGAGACCCAGTACTTC. Its translation: CASSSDRGETQYF.

This clone was found once. The chain combines TRBV6-5 with TRBJ2-1, with 8 bases matching TRBD2. The CDR3 is 13 residues long. Germline V lookup: CDR1 MNHEY, CDR2 SVGAGI. With V trimmed by 4 bases and J by 8 bases, 4 bases remained unmatched. The CDR3 region has the DNA TGTGCCAGCAGTTGGCGGGGGGACTATGAGCAGTTCTTC. Translated: CASSWRGDYEQFF.

The chain employs TRBV5-1 and TRBJ1-4; TRBD1 matches 7 bases. The V segment lost 3 bases and the J segment 8 bases; nucleotides outside the gene matches: 7. Germline V CDR1 and CDR2: SGHRS, YFSETQ. The CDR3 contains 14 residues. CDR3 sequence reads: CASSSGQPQEKLFF. CDR3 coding DNA: TGCGCCAGCAGCTCGGGACAGCCCCAGGAAAAACTGTTTTTT.

The gene calls are TRBV28 and TRBJ1-6; 11 bases are shared with TRBD1. V lost 11 bases and J lost 4; bases outside the gene matches: 10. The CDR3 has 16 residues. Germline V CDR1 and CDR2: MDHEN, SYDVKM. The CDR3, as DNA: TGTGCCTCTGGGACAGGGACAGGGGGTTATAATTCACCCCTCCACTTT. Translating gives CASGTGTGGYNSPLHF. Using reference TRBV28 and TRBJ1-6 for the parts outside the CDR3, the full variable domain is DVKVTQSSRYLVKRTGEKVFLECVQDMDHENMFWYRQDPGLGLRLIYFSYDVKMKEKGDIPEGYSVSREKKERFSLILESASTNQTSMYLCASGTGTGGYNSPLHFGNGTRLTVT.

This clone was recorded only once. The chain recombines TRBV28 with TRBJ1-1; 9 positions match TRBD1. The CDR3 contains 15 residues. Trimming at V came to 3 bases and at J to 2 bases, leaving 4 bases not matched to a gene. Germline V lookup: CDR1 MDHEN, CDR2 SYDVKM. CDR3 residues: CASSLPGQGNTEAFF. The CDR3 coding sequence is TGTGCCAGCAGTTTGCCGGGACAGGGTAACACTGAAGCTTTCTTT. Complete variable domain (other parts from reference TRBV28 and TRBJ1-1): DVKVTQSSRYLVKRTGEKVFLECVQDMDHENMFWYRQDPGLGLRLIYFSYDVKMKEKGDIPEGYSVSREKKERFSLILESASTNQTSMYLCASSLPGQGNTEAFFGQGTRLTVV.

The chain uses TRBV5-4 and TRBJ1-2, with 8 bases lining up with TRBD1. CDR3 length equals 16 residues. In germline, CDR1 is SGHNT, CDR2 YYREEE (reference sequence). The V segment lost 2 bases and the J segment 5 bases; nucleotides outside the gene matches: 11. This CDR3 is CASSFGSQGAGYGYTF. The DNA of the CDR3 is TGTGCCAGCAGCTTTGGGTCGCAGGGGGCAGGATATGGCTACACCTTC.

The V call is TRBV5-4, the J call TRBJ2-7, with 7 bases aligning to TRBD1. Germline CDR1 SGHNT, CDR2 YYREEE (reference sequence). V dropped 0 bases and J dropped 9; count of bases not matched to a gene: 15. The CDR3 covers 16 residues. The CDR3 loop reads CASSLARGQTRSGQYF. CDR3 in DNA: TGTGCCAGCAGCTTGGCCAGGGGACAGACCAGGAGCGGGCAGTACTTC.

This clone was seen just once. This rearrangement joins TRBV5-1 to TRBJ2-1, with 11 bases aligning to TRBD2. The V gene end was trimmed by 0 bases and the J gene end by 6 bases; junction bases not matched to a gene: 8. Germline V gene data show CDR1 as SGHRS and CDR2 as YFSETQ. There are 17 residues in the CDR3. The CDR3 nucleotides are TGCGCCAGCAGCTTGGGCCTGCTAGCGGGGGGCCTCAATGAGCAGTTCTTC. Its translation: CASSLGLLAGGLNEQFF. Full variable domain (missing parts from reference TRBV5-1 and TRBJ2-1): KAGVTQTPRYLIKTRGQQVTLSCSPISGHRSVSWYQQTPGQGLQFLFEYFSETQRNKGNFPGRFSGRQFSNSRSEMNVSTLELGDSALYLCASSLGLLAGGLNEQFFGPGTRLTVL.

The chain links TRBV6-6 to TRBJ2-3, with 8 bases that match TRBD1. Germline V lookup: CDR1 MNHNY, CDR2 SVGAGI (reference sequence). The CDR3 has 14 residues. V shed 6 bases, J shed 5 bases, and the junction held 7 bases outside the gene matches. This CDR3 reads CASRAMDREDTQYF. In nucleotides, the CDR3 is TGTGCCAGCAGGGCCATGGACAGGGAAGATACGCAGTATTTT.

The chain recombines TRBV5-6 with TRBJ2-1, with TRBD2 as a possible D gene (5 bases). V was clipped by 0 bases and J by 4 bases, with 11 bases between them. In germline, CDR1 is SGHDT, CDR2 YYEEEE. The CDR3 spans 15 residues. CDR3 region: CASSLGRAVYNEQFF. CDR3 DNA: TGTGCCAGCAGCTTGGGTCGAGCGGTATACAATGAGCAGTTCTTC.

This sequence joins TRBV10-3 and TRBJ2-1; a possible D gene is TRBD2 (5 bases). V was trimmed by 4 bases and J by 7 bases, leaving 14 bases between them. Germline V lookup: CDR1 ENHRY, CDR2 SYGVKD. CDR3 size: 14 residues. The CDR3 bases are TGTGCCATCAGTGGAGGCGGCCCGGGGAATGAGCAGTTCTTC. Translated: CAISGGGPGNEQFF.